This T cell receptor (beta chain) was captured by sequencing in a study of cytomegalovirus exposure and HLA in healthy donors. Study overall: Among about 200 million T cells, an earlier analysis found about 100 million unique TCR beta sequences.

13 Jbeta primers and 60 Vbeta primers were used for the PCR. Produced via immunoSEQ multiplex PCR; TCRdb's table is partial and in-frame only. The repertoire holds about 160,000 clones, around 80% seen once, with 0.95% to 1.5% in the top ten. Study-level findings and limits: TCR beta chains numbering some 150 were designated cytomegalovirus-associated. Later analysis showed TCR association rates varying by HLA locus, highest for DRB1 and lowest for HLA-C.

Of note for this clone: What it binds is not known.

The sequenced sample was PBMCs. The receptor was derived from a boy under 10 years old in good health and CMV-seronegative.

The DNA for the CDR3 is TGCAGCGCCGCGGACAGGCTGAACACTGAAGCTTTCTTT. It translates to CSAADRLNTEAFF. The V gene is TRBV29-1, the J gene TRBJ1-1, with TRBD1 matching over 7 bases. Germline V gene data show CDR1 as SQVTM and CDR2 as ANQGSEA. V trimming: 7 bases; J trimming: 0 bases; junction bases outside the gene matches: 5. This CDR3 spans 13 amino acids.